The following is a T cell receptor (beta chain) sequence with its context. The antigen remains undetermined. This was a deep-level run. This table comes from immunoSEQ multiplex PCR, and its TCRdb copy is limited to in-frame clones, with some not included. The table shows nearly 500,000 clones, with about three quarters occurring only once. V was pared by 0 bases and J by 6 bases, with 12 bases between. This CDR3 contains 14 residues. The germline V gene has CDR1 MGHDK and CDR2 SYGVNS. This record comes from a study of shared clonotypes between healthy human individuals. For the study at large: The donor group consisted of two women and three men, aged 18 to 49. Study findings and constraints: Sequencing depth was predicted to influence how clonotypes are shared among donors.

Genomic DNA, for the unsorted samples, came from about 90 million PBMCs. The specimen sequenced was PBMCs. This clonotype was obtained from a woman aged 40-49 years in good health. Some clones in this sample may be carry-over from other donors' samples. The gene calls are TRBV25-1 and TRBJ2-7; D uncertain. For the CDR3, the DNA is TGTGCCAGCAGTGAATATGGGCTGGGTGGCGAGCAGTACTTC. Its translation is CASSEYGLGGEQYF.